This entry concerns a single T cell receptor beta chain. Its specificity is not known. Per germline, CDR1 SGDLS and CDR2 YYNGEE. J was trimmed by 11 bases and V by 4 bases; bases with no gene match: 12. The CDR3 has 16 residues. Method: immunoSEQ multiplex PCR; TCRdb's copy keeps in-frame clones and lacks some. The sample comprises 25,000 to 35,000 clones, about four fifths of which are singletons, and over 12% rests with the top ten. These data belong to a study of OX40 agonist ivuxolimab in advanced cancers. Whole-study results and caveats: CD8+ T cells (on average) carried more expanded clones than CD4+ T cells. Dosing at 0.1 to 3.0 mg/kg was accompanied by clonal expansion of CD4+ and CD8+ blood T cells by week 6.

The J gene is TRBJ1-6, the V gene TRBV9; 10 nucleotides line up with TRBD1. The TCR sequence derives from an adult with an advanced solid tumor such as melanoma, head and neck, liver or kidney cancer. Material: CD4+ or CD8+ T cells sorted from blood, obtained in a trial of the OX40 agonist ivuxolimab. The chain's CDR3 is CASSPQTGGAGPPLHF. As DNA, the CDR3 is TGTGCCAGCAGCCCCCAGACAGGGGGCGCAGGACCACCCCTCCACTTT.